These 22 T cell receptor beta chains were all obtained from the same sample, sequenced in a study of shared clonotypes between healthy human individuals. Some clones are missing from TCRdb's copy, which holds only in-frame ones; the method was immunoSEQ multiplex PCR. The sample lists about 490,000 clones; 76% were seen once. Material for sequencing was PBMCs. The receptor source for this set is a woman between 35 and 50 years old in good health. Some clones in this sample may be carry-over from other donors' samples.

This chain uses TRBV5-1 with TRBJ2-1, with a tentative D call TRBD1 (5 bases). V gave up 0 bases and J gave up 1 base, with 11 bases separating them. From germline, CDR1 is SGHRS and CDR2 YFSETQ. CDR3 length equals 16 residues. The CDR3 DNA reads as TGCGCCAGCAGCTTGGAACTGGACAAGTCCTACAATGAGCAGTTCTTC. Amino acids: CASSLELDKSYNEQFF.

The chain uses TRBV27 and TRBJ2-2; 9 bases line up with TRBD2. The J segment lost 4 bases and the V segment lost 3 bases, leaving 9 bases of the junction unmatched. The CDR3 length is 17 residues. Per germline, CDR1 MNHEY and CDR2 SMNVEV (reference sequence). CDR3 bases: TGTGCCAGCAGTTTGGCGACTAGCGGTTACCCCACCGGGGAGCTGTTTTTT. Translation: CASSLATSGYPTGELFF.

Notes on this clone: Possible read error: a much larger clone is one base away. The same CDR3 can be traced to other DNA sequences in this sample. This chain connects TRBV27 to TRBJ2-6; D possibly corresponds to TRBD1 (6 bases). V lost 5 bases and J lost 1, with 15 bases in between. The CDR3 is 17 amino acids. CDR1 MNHEY and CDR2 SMNVEV come from the germline V gene (reference sequence). CDR3 region: CASSPGTGLSGANVLTF. The CDR3 DNA is TGTGCCAGCAGTCCTGGTACAGGGCTATCTGGGGCCAACGTCCTGACTTTC.

The chain joins TRBV28 to TRBJ2-7, with D maybe TRBD1 (5 bases). The CDR3 loop spans 13 amino acids. Looked up from germline, CDR1 is MDHEN and CDR2 is SYDVKM. V was pared by 3 bases and J by 5 bases, with 11 bases between. CDR3 in DNA: TGTGCCAGCAGTTTCAGGGAAGGGGACGAGCAGTACTTC. Translation: CASSFREGDEQYF.

This clone was seen only once. The rearrangement uses TRBV6-6 and TRBJ1-1, with 8 bases lining up with TRBD1. The trim removed 6 bases at V and 1 base at J, leaving 7 bases unmatched. Germline V lookup: CDR1 MNHNY, CDR2 SVGAGI (reference sequence). This CDR3 region has 15 residues. The CDR3 reads CASRPDRASNTEAFF. The CDR3 DNA sequence: TGTGCCAGCAGACCGGACAGGGCCTCGAACACTGAAGCTTTCTTT.

This chain joins TRBV7-2 and TRBJ1-5, with D perhaps TRBD1 (5 bases). The ends were cut back, 5 bases at V and 6 bases at J, with 23 bases in the middle. Per the germline V gene, CDR1 is SGHTA and CDR2 is FQGNSA. This CDR3 region has 17 residues. This CDR3 is CASSQILGTLGRQPQHF. In DNA form, the CDR3 reads TGTGCCAGCAGCCAAATTTTGGGGACCCTCGGACGTCAGCCCCAGCATTTT.

This clone was seen once. The V call is TRBV27, the J call TRBJ2-7; TRBD2 agrees at 7 bases. This CDR3 spans 15 amino acids. V gave up 5 bases and J gave up 2 bases; unmatched junction bases: 9. Per germline, CDR1 MNHEY and CDR2 SMNVEV (reference sequence). CDR3 coding DNA: TGTGCCAGCAGTCCCCAGGGAGCGGGGACCTACGAGCAGTACTTC. Translation gives CASSPQGAGTYEQYF.

V is TRBV5-1 and J is TRBJ2-1; 14 bases align to TRBD2. J was trimmed by 9 bases and V by 3 bases; bases with no gene match: 14. The CDR3 contains 18 residues. CDR1 and CDR2 (germline): SGHRS, YFSETQ. The CDR3 DNA reads TGCGCCAGCAGCTACTACCCGACTAGCGGGAGGGCCTTAAGTGAGCAGTTCTTC. It yields the protein CASSYYPTSGRALSEQFF.

The rearrangement uses TRBV28 and TRBJ2-7; 9 bases agree with TRBD1. CDR3 length equals 16 residues. The V gene's germline CDR1 is MDHEN and CDR2 SYDVKM. V shed 6 bases, J shed 2 bases, and the junction held 11 bases outside the gene matches. CDR3 DNA sequence: TGTGCCAGCAGCCAAATCGGGACAGGGTCTCCCTACGAGCAGTACTTC. It specifies CASSQIGTGSPYEQYF. Full variable domain (outside the CDR3, taken from reference TRBV28 and TRBJ2-7): DVKVTQSSRYLVKRTGEKVFLECVQDMDHENMFWYRQDPGLGLRLIYFSYDVKMKEKGDIPEGYSVSREKKERFSLILESASTNQTSMYLCASSQIGTGSPYEQYFGPGTRLTVT.

This clone has a single count. The chain has TRBV11-2 and TRBJ2-1; D is unclear. Per germline, CDR1 SGHAT and CDR2 FQNNGV. Trimming cost V 0 bases and J 7 bases, with 4 bases left between them. CDR3 length: 12 amino acids. CDR3 nucleotide sequence: TGTGCCAGCAGCTTAGATGTGAATGAGCAGTTCTTC. This encodes CASSLDVNEQFF.

A word on this clone: Since a far larger clone is one base different, this is likely a read error. The same CDR3 can be traced to other DNA sequences in this sample. V gene TRBV28 combines with J gene TRBJ1-1; 9 bases match TRBD1. CDR1 MDHEN and CDR2 SYDVKM come from the germline V gene. This CDR3 contains 15 residues. J was trimmed by 4 bases and V by 6 bases; bases with no gene match: 9. The CDR3: CASSPGTGHSTEAFF. The CDR3, as DNA: TGTGCCAGCAGCCCCGGGACAGGGCACTCCACTGAAGCTTTCTTT.

This clone was found a few times. This chain connects TRBV6-5 to TRBJ1-4, with D possibly being TRBD1 (5 bases). CDR1 is MNHEY, CDR2 SVGAGI, per germline. V lost 5 bases, J lost 4 bases, and 14 bases lay in between. The CDR3 is made up of 15 amino acids. In DNA, the CDR3 is TGTGCCAGCAGTCCACGGGGACGGTTTAATGAAAAACTGTTTTTT. Encoded protein: CASSPRGRFNEKLFF.

A word on this clone: Since a much larger clone is just one base distant, this may be a read error. Other DNA sequences in the same sample also yield this CDR3. V is TRBV7-9 and J is TRBJ1-4, with no clear D. The CDR3 has 14 amino acids. The germline V gene has CDR1 SEHNR and CDR2 FQNEAQ (reference sequence). This CDR3 is CASSLTSTNEKLFF. The CDR3 DNA reads as TGTGCCAGCAGCTTGACCTCAACTAATGAAAAACTATTTTTT.

This clone was counted many times. One base away lies a much larger clone, so this may be a sequencing read error. V gene TRBV30 combines with J gene TRBJ2-2; no firm D call. The CDR3 runs 14 residues. Germline loops: CDR1 GTSNPN, CDR2 SVGIG (reference sequence). Here the CDR3 reads CGWSRVGLYGELFF. The CDR3 DNA follows: TGTGGCTGGAGTCGGGTAGGGTTGTACGGGGAGCTGTTTTTT.

This chain links TRBV5-1 with TRBJ1-6; 7 bases map to TRBD1. Germline trimming cut 0 bases from V and 0 bases from J; bases unmatched to any gene: 0. Germline V lookup: CDR1 SGHRS, CDR2 YFSETQ. This CDR3 is built from 16 residues. As DNA, the CDR3 is TGCGCCAGCAGCTTGGGGGACAGCTCCTATAATTCACCCCTCCACTTT. Translated, it gives CASSLGDSSYNSPLHF.

V gene TRBV7-3 combines with J gene TRBJ2-1, with D perhaps assigned TRBD1 or TRBD2 (5 bases each). V lost 5 bases, J lost 6 bases, and 17 bases lay in between. This CDR3 comprises 15 residues. Germline-derived CDR1 and CDR2 are SGHTA and FQGTGA. The CDR3 DNA is TGTGCCAGCAGCCCTACCCGGGACCCAATCAATGAGCAGTTCTTC. Translated, it gives CASSPTRDPINEQFF. Filled out from reference TRBV7-3 and TRBJ2-1, the complete variable domain reads GAGVSQTPSNKVTEKGKYVELRCDPISGHTALYWYRQSLGQGPEFLIYFQGTGAADDSGLPNDRFFAVRPEGSVSTLKIQRTERGDSAVYLCASSPTRDPINEQFFGPGTRLTVL.

The gene calls are TRBV6-5 and TRBJ2-1; TRBD2 might be the D (5 bases). CDR3 length equals 13 residues. Trimming removed 2 bases at V and 8 bases at J, with 10 bases between. The germline gives CDR1 MNHEY, CDR2 SVGAGI. CDR3 in DNA: TGTGCCAGCAGTTACAATTCGGGATATGAGCAGTTCTTC. Residues: CASSYNSGYEQFF.

The CDR3 here is CASSTGMATSYEQYF. CDR3 sequence (DNA): TGTGCCAGCAGCACAGGGATGGCCACCTCCTACGAGCAGTACTTC. V gene TRBV7-6 combines with J gene TRBJ2-7; a possible D gene is TRBD1 (6 bases). The CDR3 spans 15 residues. Trimming removed 5 bases at V and 0 bases at J, with 14 bases between. Per the germline V gene, CDR1 is SGHVS and CDR2 is FNYEAQ.

This sequence joins TRBV9 and TRBJ2-6; D uncertain. V dropped 1 base and J dropped 4 bases, with 18 bases sitting between them. From germline, CDR1 is SGDLS and CDR2 YYNGEE. The CDR3 loop spans 18 amino acids. The chain's CDR3 is CASSVSPGWLTGANVLTF. The CDR3 DNA follows: TGTGCCAGCAGCGTATCCCCCGGCTGGCTAACGGGGGCCAACGTCCTGACTTTC. Full variable domain (outside the CDR3, taken from reference TRBV9 and TRBJ2-6): DSGVTQTPKHLITATGQRVTLRCSPRSGDLSVYWYQQSLDQGLQFLIQYYNGEERAKGNILERFSAQQFPDLHSELNLSSLELGDSALYFCASSVSPGWLTGANVLTFGAGSRLTVL.

This chain joins TRBV5-6 and TRBJ2-7, with 9 bases that match TRBD1. J lost 2 bases, V lost 4 bases, and 10 bases had no gene match. CDR1 is SGHDT, CDR2 YYEEEE, per germline. The CDR3 loop spans 16 amino acids. The CDR3 loop is CASSQIGTGNAYEQYF. The CDR3 DNA is TGTGCCAGCAGCCAAATAGGGACAGGGAATGCCTACGAGCAGTACTTC.

About this clone: The junction does not match germline at one end; this may be a read error. This chain joins TRBV19 and TRBJ2-7; 7 bases are shared with TRBD1. The germline V gene encodes CDR1 LNHDA and CDR2 SQIVND (reference sequence). The CDR3 length is 15 residues. CDR3 sequence reads: CASSISGTDSHEQYF. The DNA for the CDR3 is TGTGCCAGTAGTATATCCGGGACAGACTCCCACGAGCAGTACTTC. Variable domain in full (rest from reference TRBV19 and TRBJ2-7): DGGITQSPKYLFRKEGQNVTLSCEQNLNHDAMYWYRQDPGQGLRLIYYSQIVNDFQKGDIAEGYSVSREKKESFPLTVTSAQKNPTAFYLCASSISGTDSHEQYFGPGTRLTVT.

The chain couples TRBV5-1 to TRBJ1-1, with TRBD1 matching 11 bases. The CDR3 totals 16 residues. CDR1 SGHRS and CDR2 YFSETQ come from the germline V gene. With 4 bases clipped from V and 4 bases from J, the junction kept 9 bases outside the gene matches. The CDR3 DNA follows: TGCGCCAGCAGCCCCTCCTGGACAGGGGGCCCCACTGAAGCTTTCTTT. Translation gives CASSPSWTGGPTEAFF.